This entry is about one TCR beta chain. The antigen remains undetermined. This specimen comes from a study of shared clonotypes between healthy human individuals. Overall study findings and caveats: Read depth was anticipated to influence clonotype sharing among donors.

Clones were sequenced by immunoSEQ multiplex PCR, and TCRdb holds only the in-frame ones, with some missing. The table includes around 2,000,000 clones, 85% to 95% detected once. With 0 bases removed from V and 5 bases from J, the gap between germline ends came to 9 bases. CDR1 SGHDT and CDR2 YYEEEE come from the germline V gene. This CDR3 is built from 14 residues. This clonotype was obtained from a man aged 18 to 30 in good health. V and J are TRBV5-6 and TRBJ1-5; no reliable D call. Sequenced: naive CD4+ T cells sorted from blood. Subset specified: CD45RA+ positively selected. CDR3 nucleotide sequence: TGTGCCAGCAGCTTGGGTGCCATCGATCAGCCCCAGCATTTT. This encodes CASSLGAIDQPQHF.